Listed here are 20 T cell receptor beta chains from one sample, sequenced in a study of OX40 agonist ivuxolimab in advanced cancers. Clones were sequenced by immunoSEQ multiplex PCR, and TCRdb holds only the in-frame ones, with some missing. The sample lists about 93,000 clones, about 91% occurring once. This specimen consisted of CD4+ or CD8+ T cells sorted from blood, obtained in a trial of the OX40 agonist ivuxolimab. Receptors were obtained from an adult with an advanced solid tumor such as melanoma, head and neck, liver or kidney cancer.

A word on this clone: An end of the junction does not agree with germline; a read error may underlie this. The V and J genes are TRBV7-7 and TRBJ2-5; D not resolved. CDR1 is SSHAT, CDR2 FNYEAQ, per germline (reference sequence). CDR3 length: 13 amino acids. CDR3 in amino acids: CASSLSPPETQYF. Written as DNA, the CDR3 is TGTGCTAGCAGCTTAAGCCCCCCTGAGACCCAGTACTTC.

This chain connects TRBV5-1 to TRBJ2-1; D is ambiguous. Germline loops: CDR1 SGHRS, CDR2 YFSETQ. The CDR3 has 15 amino acids. V lost 1 base to trimming and J lost 0 bases, with 8 bases between them. The CDR3 loop reads CASSLTLSSYNEQFF. CDR3 DNA sequence: TGCGCCAGCAGCTTGACCCTTAGCTCCTACAATGAGCAGTTCTTC.

J is TRBJ2-2 and V is TRBV30, with TRBD1 matching 9 bases. The CDR3 has 15 amino acids. J lost 5 bases, V lost 7 bases, and 11 bases had no gene match. Germline values: CDR1 GTSNPN, CDR2 SVGIG (reference sequence). The CDR3 DNA sequence: TGTGCCTTTATTCCGGGACAGGGTCTGACCGGGGAGCTGTTTTTT. Its translation: CAFIPGQGLTGELFF.

The CDR3 protein is CASSPWTGNTEAFF. DNA of the CDR3: TGTGCCAGCAGCCCATGGACGGGAAACACTGAAGCTTTCTTT. The rearrangement links TRBV7-9 to TRBJ1-1, with D uncertain. The CDR3 covers 14 residues. V was clipped by 5 bases and J by 2 bases, with 12 bases between them. The germline gives CDR1 SEHNR, CDR2 FQNEAQ (reference sequence).

This rearrangement joins TRBV6-6 to TRBJ1-1, with a tentative D call TRBD1 (5 bases). V lost 6 bases to trimming and J lost 3 bases, with 11 bases between them. Looked up from germline, CDR1 is MNHNY and CDR2 is SVGAGI (reference sequence). CDR3 length equals 13 residues. The CDR3 region is CASRRTLYTEAFF. The CDR3 region has the DNA TGTGCCAGCAGAAGGACATTATACACTGAAGCTTTCTTT.

The CDR3 protein is CASKDETYEQYF. CDR3 bases: TGCGCCAGCAAGGACGAGACCTACGAGCAGTACTTC. The rearrangement joins TRBV5-1 to TRBJ2-7; D unclear. This CDR3 is 12 amino acids long. Germline-derived CDR1 and CDR2 are SGHRS and YFSETQ. With 6 bases removed from V and 2 bases from J, the gap between germline ends came to 9 bases.

The chain has TRBV2 and TRBJ2-1; 8 nucleotides align to TRBD2. The germline gives CDR1 SNHLY, CDR2 FYNNEI. With 4 bases clipped from V and 11 bases from J, the junction kept 10 bases outside the gene matches. This CDR3 is 14 amino acids long. The CDR3 is CASSVPSGSIKQFF. Written as DNA, the CDR3 is TGTGCCAGCAGTGTACCCAGCGGGAGTATCAAGCAGTTCTTC.

The chain is built from TRBV5-4 and TRBJ2-1, with 14 bases identical to TRBD2. The CDR3 extends over 15 amino acids. Germline CDR1 SGHNT, CDR2 YYREEE (reference sequence). The J segment lost 8 bases and the V segment lost 4 bases, leaving 5 bases of the junction unmatched. The CDR3 DNA reads TGTGCCAGCAGCAAGGGACTAGCGGGAGAGGATGAGCAGTTCTTC. Amino acids: CASSKGLAGEDEQFF.

This chain uses TRBV7-9 with TRBJ1-2; possibly TRBD1 for D (6 bases). The V end was cut by 5 bases, the J end by 7 bases, with 14 bases between. The CDR3 runs to 13 residues. Germline-derived CDR1 and CDR2 are SEHNR and FQNEAQ (reference sequence). DNA of the CDR3: TGTGCCAGCAGCAATTTGGGGGGGGCTGGCTACACCTTC. Translated: CASSNLGGAGYTF.

The CDR3 loop is CASSTQAPPNGYTF. The CDR3 nucleotides read TGTGCCAGCAGCACTCAGGCCCCCCCTAATGGCTACACCTTC. V and J are TRBV7-2 and TRBJ1-2; D not resolved. This CDR3 region has 14 residues. Germline CDR1 and CDR2: SGHTA and FQGNSA. Trimming removed 5 bases from V and 6 bases from J, with 16 bases in between.

This clone has only a few counts. The chain has TRBV6-1 and TRBJ2-2; D possibly corresponds to TRBD2 (5 bases). Trimming cost V 6 bases and J 2 bases, with 7 bases left between them. CDR1 and CDR2 (germline): MNHNS, SASEGT. The CDR3 contains 13 residues. CDR3 in amino acids: CASSGLNTGELFF. Here the CDR3 DNA reads TGTGCCAGCAGCGGACTTAACACCGGGGAGCTGTTTTTT.

This chain joins TRBV28 and TRBJ1-2; the D gene is possibly TRBD1 (5 bases). Trimming pared 5 bases from V and 10 bases from J, leaving 17 bases between. CDR1 is MDHEN, CDR2 SYDVKM, per germline. The CDR3 spans 13 residues. The CDR3 nucleotides read TGTGCCAGCAGTCCGGACACCGTGAAAGCCTACACCTTC. Amino acids: CASSPDTVKAYTF.

The chain has TRBV6-6 and TRBJ2-7; D remains ambiguous. The germline V gene has CDR1 MNHNY and CDR2 SVGAGI (reference sequence). V was pared by 0 bases and J by 1 base, with 7 bases between. The length of the CDR3 is 14 residues. CDR3 sequence: CASSYSYESYEQYF. The CDR3, as DNA: TGTGCCAGCAGTTACTCGTACGAGTCCTACGAGCAGTACTTC.

This clone was recorded only once. The chain joins TRBV6-6 to TRBJ2-7; 7 nucleotides agree with TRBD2. V shed 10 bases, J shed 1 base, and the junction held 4 bases outside the gene matches. CDR3 length equals 12 residues. Germline assignment: CDR1 MNHNY and CDR2 SVGAGI (reference sequence). The CDR3 protein is CATAGVSYEQYF. Written as DNA, the CDR3 is TGTGCCACCGCGGGAGTTTCCTACGAGCAGTACTTC.

This chain uses TRBV2 with TRBJ2-7; a possible D gene is TRBD2 (5 bases). The CDR3 consists of 14 residues. V lost 7 bases and J 2 bases, leaving 15 bases between the germline ends. Germline lookup yields CDR1 SNHLY and CDR2 FYNNEI. The CDR3, as DNA: TGTGCCAGCAAAGTCGGAGCGGTGCCCTACGAGCAGTACTTC. Protein sequence: CASKVGAVPYEQYF. Looking up the rest from reference TRBV2 and TRBJ2-7 gives the full variable domain: EPEVTQTPSHQVTQMGQEVILRCVPISNHLYFYWYRQILGQKVEFLVSFYNNEISEKSEIFDDQFSVERPDGSNFTLKIRSTKLEDSAMYFCASKVGAVPYEQYFGPGTRLTVT.

The rearrangement uses TRBV5-1 and TRBJ1-1, with 11 bases that match TRBD1. J was trimmed by 5 bases and V by 4 bases; bases with no gene match: 4. The V gene's germline CDR1 is SGHRS and CDR2 YFSETQ. The CDR3 length is 14 residues. This CDR3 is CASSLGTGGTEAFF. The CDR3 DNA sequence: TGCGCCAGCAGCCTCGGGACAGGGGGTACTGAAGCTTTCTTT.

This clone occurred a few times. The J gene is TRBJ1-3, the V gene TRBV11-2; no clear D gene. This CDR3 comprises 15 residues. Trimming took 0 bases from V and 1 from J, leaving 7 bases between them. Germline V gives CDR1 SGHAT, CDR2 FQNNGV. Written as DNA, the CDR3 is TGTGCCAGCAGCTTAGATGCCAGATCTGGAAACACCATATATTTT. Residues: CASSLDARSGNTIYF.

CDR3 loop: CASSLGDLNTEAFF. DNA for the CDR3: TGCGCCAGCAGCTTGGGGGACCTGAACACTGAAGCTTTCTTT. The chain combines TRBV5-1 with TRBJ1-1; D possibly corresponds to TRBD1 (5 bases). The germline V gene has CDR1 SGHRS and CDR2 YFSETQ. The CDR3 covers 14 residues. V dropped 0 bases and J dropped 0 bases, with 6 bases sitting between them.

CDR3 coding DNA: TGCGCCAGCAGCTTTATAGGGACACCCTCCTACGAGCAGTACTTC. Translation gives CASSFIGTPSYEQYF. The V gene is TRBV5-1, the J gene TRBJ2-7, with a weak D call TRBD1 (6 bases). The CDR3 sequence is 15 residues long. CDR1 SGHRS and CDR2 YFSETQ come from the germline V gene. Trimming pared 2 bases from V and 0 bases from J, leaving 12 bases between.

V gene TRBV11-1 combines with J gene TRBJ1-6, with 8 bases aligning to TRBD1. Germline V gene lookup returns CDR1 SGHAT and CDR2 FQDESV (reference sequence). This CDR3 is 14 amino acids long. V was clipped by 5 bases and J by 8 bases; unmatched bases: 5. CDR3 protein: CASSMGQEDSPLHF. The CDR3 nucleotides are TGTGCCAGCAGCATGGGACAGGAGGATTCACCCCTCCACTTT.